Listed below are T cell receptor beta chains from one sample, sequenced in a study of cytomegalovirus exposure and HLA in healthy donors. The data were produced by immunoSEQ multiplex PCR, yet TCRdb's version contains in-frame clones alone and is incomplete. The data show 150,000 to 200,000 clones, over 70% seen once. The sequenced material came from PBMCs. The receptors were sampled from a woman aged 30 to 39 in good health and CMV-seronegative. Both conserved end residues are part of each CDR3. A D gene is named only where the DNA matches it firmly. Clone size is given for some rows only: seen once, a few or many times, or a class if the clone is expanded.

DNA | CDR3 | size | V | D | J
TGTGCCACCCACAACTCGGGACTGGTGTTCTTC | CATHNSGLVFF | . | TRBV2 | . | TRBJ2-1
TGTGCCAGCAGCTTAGAGAGGGGGGGCCACTACAATGAGCAGTTCTTC | CASSLERGGHYNEQFF | . | TRBV7-9 | . | TRBJ2-1
TGTGCCAGCAGAGGGGAAGGGCCCACTGAAGCTTTCTTT | CASRGEGPTEAFF | . | TRBV6-1 | . | TRBJ1-1
TGTGCCAGTAGTATAGATCTTACGACAGGAGCCTACGAGCAGTACTTC | CASSIDLTTGAYEQYF | . | TRBV19 | . | TRBJ2-7
TGTGCCAGCAGCCAAAGAGCGGACAGCTCCTTAGGCTACACCTTC | CASSQRADSSLGYTF | . | TRBV6-5 | . | TRBJ1-2
TGCGCCAGCAGCTGGACACCGAACACCGGGGAGCTGTTTTTT | CASSWTPNTGELFF | . | TRBV5-1 | . | TRBJ2-2
TGTGCCTGGAGAGCAGGACAGGGGCGCGGCTACACCTTC | CAWRAGQGRGYTF | . | TRBV30 | TRBD1 | TRBJ1-2
TGTGCCACCAGCAGATTAGCGGGAGAATCCTACAATGAGCAGTTCTTC | CATSRLAGESYNEQFF | . | TRBV15 | TRBD2 | TRBJ2-1
TGTGCCAGCAGTTTAGGGGACAGGGCCTCCTACGAGCAGTACTTC | CASSLGDRASYEQYF | few | TRBV27 | TRBD1 | TRBJ2-7
TGCGCCAGCAGCCAGGGTCATGGGGGCACCTACGAGCAGTACTTC | CASSQGHGGTYEQYF | . | TRBV4-1 | . | TRBJ2-7
TGTGCCAGCAGCCGACAGGGTGCCGGCTACGAGCAGTACTTC | CASSRQGAGYEQYF | once | TRBV14 | TRBD1 | TRBJ2-7
TGTGCCAGCAGCTTAGGCGTCTCGGAGACCCAGTACTTC | CASSLGVSETQYF | . | TRBV7-7 | . | TRBJ2-5
TGTGCCAGTAGTATTGGGACAAGGGACACTGAAGCTTTCTTT | CASSIGTRDTEAFF | . | TRBV19 | . | TRBJ1-1
TGCGCCAGCAGCTTGGCCCTTGGAAACACCATATATTTT | CASSLALGNTIYF | once | TRBV5-1 | . | TRBJ1-3
TGTGCCAGTAAGGACAGTCTAGCCAAAAACATTCAGTACTTC | CASKDSLAKNIQYF | . | TRBV19 | . | TRBJ2-4
TGTGCCAGCAGCCGGGACAGGGGTAACGAGCAGTACTTC | CASSRDRGNEQYF | . | TRBV7-3 | TRBD1 | TRBJ2-7
TGTGCCAGCAGCTCCGGGATCGCGGGTAGAGATGAGCAGTTCTTC | CASSSGIAGRDEQFF | . | TRBV7-9 | . | TRBJ2-1
TGTGCCATCAGTGAGGGGACAGGGAGGGACGGGACCCAGTACTTC | CAISEGTGRDGTQYF | . | TRBV10-3 | TRBD1 | TRBJ2-5
TGCGCCAGCAGCCAAGAGGGAGGCCGGCCCGTCAGCTCTGGAAACACCATATATTTT | CASSQEGGRPVSSGNTIYF | few | TRBV4-3 | . | TRBJ1-3
TGTGCCAGCAGTTTCGGAGGCTATGGGGGCTACACCTTC | CASSFGGYGGYTF | . | TRBV27 | . | TRBJ1-2
TGTGCCAGCACCACTTGGGCGGGGGCCGCCACAGATACGCAGTATTTT | CASTTWAGAATDTQYF | . | TRBV5-4 | . | TRBJ2-3
TGTGCCACCGGCCATGGGGGGGAAATTCAGCCCCAGCATTTT | CATGHGGEIQPQHF | . | TRBV15 | . | TRBJ1-5
TGTGCCAGCAATCTCCAGGGCCAGGAGGAGCAGTACTTC | CASNLQGQEEQYF | . | TRBV2 | . | TRBJ2-7
TGTGCCAGCAGTCGCACGACTAGCGGATACTACGAGCAGTACTTC | CASSRTTSGYYEQYF | few | TRBV6-6 | TRBD2 | TRBJ2-7
TGCGCCAGCAGCTTGGGCGGGACCAGAGAGCTGTTTTTT | CASSLGGTRELFF | . | TRBV5-1 | . | TRBJ2-2
TGTGCCAGCAGCCAGGCGTCGGGGGGACGGCTGTTTTTT | CASSQASGGRLFF | . | TRBV14 | . | TRBJ1-4